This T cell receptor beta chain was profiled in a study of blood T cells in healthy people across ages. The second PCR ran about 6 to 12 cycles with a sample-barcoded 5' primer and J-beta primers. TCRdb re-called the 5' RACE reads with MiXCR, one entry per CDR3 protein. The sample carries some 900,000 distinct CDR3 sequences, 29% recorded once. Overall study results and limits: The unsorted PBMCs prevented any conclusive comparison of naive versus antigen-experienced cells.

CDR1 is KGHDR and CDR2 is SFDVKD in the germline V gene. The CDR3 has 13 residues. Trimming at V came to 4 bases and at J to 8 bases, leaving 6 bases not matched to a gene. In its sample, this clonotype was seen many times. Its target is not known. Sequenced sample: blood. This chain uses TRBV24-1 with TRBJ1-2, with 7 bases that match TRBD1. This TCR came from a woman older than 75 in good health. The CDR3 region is CATSDDRVEGYTF. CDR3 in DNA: TGTGCCACCAGTGACGACAGGGTGGAAGGCTACACCTTC.